Below are 20 T cell receptor beta chains sequenced from a single sample in a study of post-analysis software for immune sequencing data. Study outcomes and limitations: Controls had lower frequencies than patients of four or five TRBV segments, which included TRBV5-6, TRBV5-1 and TRBV20-1.

Their antigens remain unidentified. Unique molecular identifiers were built into the TCR beta cDNA libraries. From the PCR reads, TCRdb called clonotypes with MiXCR, one entry per CDR3 protein. Among 800,000 to 950,000 distinct CDR3 sequences listed, approximately 53% were seen once. Sequenced input: blood. The receptors here all came from a girl aged 10-17 years with multiple sclerosis.

This clonotype was seen only a few times. The V call is TRBV25-1, the J call TRBJ2-4, with TRBD2 as a possible D gene (6 bases). CDR1 MGHDK and CDR2 SYGVNS come from the germline V gene. Trimming cost V 2 bases and J 13 bases, with 18 bases left between them. The CDR3 loop spans 14 amino acids. The DNA of the CDR3 is TGTGCCAGCAGTGAACATACCAACCCGGGAGAGCAGTACTTC. This codes for CASSEHTNPGEQYF.

The gene calls are TRBV9 and TRBJ1-2; D uncertain. The V and J ends lost 0 bases and 1 base respectively, with 10 bases between them. This CDR3 is built from 15 residues. From germline, CDR1 is SGDLS and CDR2 YYNGEE. CDR3 residues: CASSVEVRVNYGYTF. In DNA, the CDR3 is TGTGCCAGCAGCGTAGAGGTACGGGTTAACTATGGCTACACCTTC.

J is TRBJ2-7 and V is TRBV7-2; a possible D gene is TRBD2 (6 bases). In germline, CDR1 is SGHTA, CDR2 FQGNSA. V shed 4 bases and J shed 3 bases, with 19 bases lying between them. The CDR3 contains 16 residues. CDR3 coding DNA: TGTGCCAGCAGCTCCCTAGGGCGGGGCAAGGGCTACGAGCAGTACTTC. Translation gives CASSSLGRGKGYEQYF.

There are a few counts of this clonotype. The rearrangement joins TRBV5-1 to TRBJ1-2; 8 positions agree with TRBD1. The junction had 4 bases not matched to a gene; V was cut back by 0 bases and J by 3 bases. CDR3 length: 15 residues. Germline values: CDR1 SGHRS, CDR2 YFSETQ. CDR3 protein: CASSLARGQDYGYTF. The CDR3 DNA reads as TGCGCCAGCAGCTTGGCACGGGGACAGGACTATGGCTACACCTTC.

V gene TRBV27 combines with J gene TRBJ2-1, with TRBD2 matching 7 bases. V shed 7 bases, J shed 6 bases, and the junction held 18 bases outside the gene matches. CDR1 MNHEY and CDR2 SMNVEV come from the germline V gene (reference sequence). The CDR3 runs to 17 residues. CDR3 region: CASKPGLAGVIVNEQFF. The CDR3 DNA sequence: TGTGCCAGCAAACCAGGACTCGCGGGAGTAATAGTCAATGAGCAGTTCTTC.

The chain links TRBV24-1 to TRBJ2-3, with no clear D. CDR3 size: 13 residues. CDR1 is KGHDR, CDR2 SFDVKD, per germline. V lost 3 bases, J lost 2 bases, and 5 bases lay in between. The CDR3 DNA is TGTGCCACCAGTGATCAGGACACAGATACGCAGTATTTT. Translated: CATSDQDTDTQYF.

The chain has TRBV7-3 and TRBJ2-5; the D gene is possibly TRBD1 (5 bases). V gave up 2 bases and J gave up 3 bases, with 13 bases separating them. This CDR3 is 15 amino acids long. CDR1 and CDR2 (germline): SGHTA, FQGTGA. The CDR3 reads CASSLFPGHEETQYF. The CDR3 DNA follows: TGTGCCAGCAGCTTATTCCCCGGACATGAAGAGACCCAGTACTTC.

This chain joins TRBV7-9 and TRBJ2-3; no firm D call. Trimming cost V 3 bases and J 4 bases, with 11 bases left between them. Germline CDR1 is SEHNR and CDR2 is FQNEAQ (reference sequence). The CDR3 covers 14 residues. CDR3 in amino acids: CASSFFQQPDTQYF. Written as DNA, the CDR3 is TGTGCCAGCAGCTTTTTTCAGCAGCCAGATACGCAGTATTTT.

V is TRBV4-2 and J is TRBJ2-1, with 10 bases identical to TRBD1. This CDR3 is built from 15 residues. Germline V gene lookup returns CDR1 LGHNA and CDR2 YNFKEQ. Trimming took 4 bases from V and 3 from J; bases not matched to a gene: 3. CDR3 DNA sequence: TGTGCCAGCAGCCGGGACAGGGGCATCTACAATGAGCAGTTCTTC. As protein: CASSRDRGIYNEQFF.

The chain couples TRBV12-3 or TRBV12-4 to TRBJ2-3; TRBD1 matches 7 bases. The ends lost 6 bases at V and 2 bases at J; junction bases unmatched: 8. The CDR3 extends over 15 amino acids. CDR3 sequence: CASRTQGMHTDTQYF. CDR3 sequence (DNA): TGTGCCAGCAGAACACAGGGGATGCACACAGATACGCAGTATTTT.

The rearrangement joins TRBV27 to TRBJ2-7; TRBD2 is a possible D gene (5 bases). Germline V gene sequence: CDR1 MNHEY, CDR2 SMNVEV (reference sequence). Trimming cost V 1 base and J 5 bases, with 12 bases left between them. The length of the CDR3 is 14 residues. CDR3 nucleotide sequence: TGTGCCAGCAGTTTATGGGCCGGGGTACACGAGCAGTACTTC. Translation gives CASSLWAGVHEQYF.

In this sample, this clonotype turned up a few times. This rearrangement joins TRBV6-6 to TRBJ1-5, with no clear D. The CDR3 runs 13 residues. Germline lookup yields CDR1 MNHNY and CDR2 SVGAGI (reference sequence). V was clipped by 3 bases and J by 0 bases, with 3 bases between them. The CDR3 sequence: CASSYYSNQPQHF. CDR3 bases: TGTGCCAGCAGTTATTATAGCAATCAGCCCCAGCATTTT.

This clonotype was seen more than once but under ten times. The chain links TRBV6-5 to TRBJ2-7, with D perhaps being TRBD1 or TRBD2 (5 bases each). CDR3 size: 15 residues. The V end lost 2 bases, the J end lost 3 bases, and 14 bases lay between the germline ends. Germline loops: CDR1 MNHEY, CDR2 SVGAGI. The CDR3 coding sequence is TGTGCCAGCAGTTACCGCCAGGGACCGAACTACGAGCAGTACTTC. This gives the protein CASSYRQGPNYEQYF.

The chain recombines TRBV12-5 with TRBJ2-7; the match to TRBD1 covers 10 bases. The germline V gene encodes CDR1 LGHNT and CDR2 FRNRAP. Germline trimming cut 1 base from V and 3 bases from J; bases unmatched to any gene: 3. The CDR3 is 15 residues long. The CDR3 bases are TGTGCTAGTGGTTTGGGGACAGGGGGACACTACGAGCAGTACTTC. It is translated as CASGLGTGGHYEQYF.

This clonotype was counted a few times. The chain joins TRBV6-5 to TRBJ2-4; 7 nucleotides agree with TRBD1. V was pared by 5 bases and J by 13 bases, with 17 bases of the junction left unmatched. Germline V CDR1 and CDR2: MNHEY, SVGAGI. The CDR3 is 15 residues long. CDR3 amino acids: CASSRQGLDTSEQYF. The CDR3 nucleotides are TGTGCCAGCAGTAGACAGGGTTTGGACACTAGTGAGCAGTACTTC.

Only a few counts were recorded for this clonotype. At one of its ends the junction is not consistent with the germline gene, which may arise from a read error. The J gene is TRBJ2-2, the V gene TRBV3-1; D remains ambiguous. Germline-derived CDR1 and CDR2 are LGHDT and YNNKEL (reference sequence). This CDR3 is built from 12 residues. The CDR3 here is CASSLLTGELFF. The CDR3 DNA reads as TGTGCCAGTAGCCTATTGACCGGGGAGCTGTTTTTT.

The chain recombines TRBV9 with TRBJ2-5, with TRBD2 matching over 10 bases. The last part of the DNA fits TRBJ2-7 better; the J call may be wrong. The CDR3 contains 16 residues. In germline, CDR1 is SGDLS, CDR2 YYNGEE. The CDR3 here is CASSVVASGSVGEQYF. The CDR3 bases are TGTGCCAGCAGCGTAGTTGCTAGCGGGAGTGTCGGCGAGCAGTACTTC.

In this sample, this clonotype turned up a few times. This chain uses TRBV7-2 with TRBJ2-5; TRBD2 matches 10 bases. The germline gives CDR1 SGHTA, CDR2 FQGNSA. V dropped 5 bases and J dropped 4; count of bases not matched to a gene: 7. There are 15 residues in the CDR3. The CDR3 DNA reads as TGTGCCAGCAGCGCCCAGAGCGGGGGGGTAGAGACCCAGTACTTC. This translates into CASSAQSGGVETQYF.

This clonotype was observed a handful of times. The chain combines TRBV12-3 or TRBV12-4 with TRBJ1-2, with TRBD1 matching 9 bases. J was trimmed by 8 bases and V by 3 bases; bases with no gene match: 7. CDR3 size: 14 residues. Written as DNA, the CDR3 is TGTGCCAGCAGTTTCTCGACAGGGGGAAAAGGCTACACCTTC. Protein: CASSFSTGGKGYTF.

J is TRBJ2-5 and V is TRBV11-2, with D perhaps matching TRBD1 (6 bases). The length of the CDR3 is 16 residues. CDR1 and CDR2 from the germline V gene are SGHAT and FQNNGV. Between the trimmed V and J ends, which lost 5 bases and 5 bases, there was a span of 21 bases. The DNA of the CDR3 is TGTGCCAGCAGCCCTCTCAGGGGCAGGGCCTTGGAGACCCAGTACTTC. Translating it yields CASSPLRGRALETQYF.